The clone carrying this T cell receptor (beta chain) was recorded many times. What it recognizes is unknown. This sample was included in a study of glioma-infiltrating T cells. Study conclusions and caveats: Gliomas, especially low-grade, showed above-expected tissue-blood divergence; non-neoplastic patients showed below.

The iRepertoire nested amplicon-rescue multiplex PCR amplified TCR alpha and beta CDR3s from RNA. Tissue mRNA or PBMC total RNA, about 90-400 ng, went into one-step reverse transcription and amplification. TCRdb reprocessed the multiplex PCR reads via MiXCR and lists one record per CDR3 protein. Of 20,000 to 25,000 distinct CDR3 sequences detected, approximately 25% appear once; the ten largest clones hold around 13%. Trimming took 0 bases from V and 1 from J, leaving 8 bases between them. The CDR3 has 15 residues. Looked up from germline, CDR1 is LGHNA and CDR2 is YSLEER. Specimen: glioma tissue, nonneoplastic brain tissue, or PBMCs (not recorded which). This rearrangement joins TRBV4-3 to TRBJ2-3; D gene uncertain. This receptor was identified in a human donor with low-grade glioma or glioblastoma, undergoing nonglioma brain surgery, or in good health (not recorded which). The CDR3 nucleotides read TGCGCCAGCAGCCAAGAGCCCGGGCGCACAGATACGCAGTATTTT. This sequence encodes CASSQEPGRTDTQYF.